This T cell receptor (beta chain) was documented in a study of early T cells in non-severe SARS-CoV-2 infection. Study at large: Unsorted whole blood bulk RNA was sequenced, with unpaired chains. Regarding the study as a whole: Lookups in VDJdb leaned toward anti-spike CD8 responses and missed private and CD4 specificities.

Germline V CDR1 and CDR2: DFQATT, SNEGSKA (reference sequence). This CDR3 has 17 residues. The ends lost 6 bases at V and 6 bases at J; junction bases unmatched: 20. Attachment of unique molecular identifiers to individual cDNA molecules was performed. TCRdb analysed the 5' RACE reads with MiXCR anew, one entry per CDR3 protein. The sample has 35,000 to 45,000 distinct CDR3 sequences; approximately 5.8% are singletons. Details on this clonotype: Its specificity is not known.

Sequences were obtained from whole blood. The chain combines TRBV20-1 with TRBJ1-2; TRBD1 matches 9 bases. This receptor was obtained from an adult who was a healthcare worker with PCR-confirmed SARS-CoV-2 infection or an uninfected control (not recorded which). In DNA form, the CDR3 reads TGCAGTGCCCAGCGGGGGCAAAGGACAGGGGATGGCGATGGCTACACCTTC. It translates to CSAQRGQRTGDGDGYTF.